What follows is one TCR beta chain and its context. This clone has more than one count but fewer than ten. Its antigen is still unknown. The record has no base qualities; no much larger clone is one base away. The sample belongs to a study of shared T cell receptors in the human thymus (dated by TCRdb to the early 2020s). With respect to the entire study: The study examined how the human thymus generates shared, self-reactive T-cell receptor alpha chains.

Trimming costs V 3 bases and J 4 bases, and their ends lie 7 bases apart. Taken from the germline V gene, the CDR1 and CDR2 loops are SGHDT and YYEEEE. The CDR3 sequence holds 12 residues, the cysteine and phenylalanine included. The CDR3 DNA has 36 bases and is translated from base 1. Library creation used the immunoSEQ multiplex PCR assay. TCRdb retrieved this table from immuneACCESS and kept in-frame rearrangements only. Not all clones are present; in checked studies, unresolved V genes account for under half, and no reason is known for the remainder. The sample has 700,000 or so clones on record, 70% to 90% of them singletons. About 0.0098% of the sample is held by the ten biggest clonotypes. This sample was also put to use in a study of human thymus T cells. According to the second study: Immunologically healthy infants undergoing open corrective cardiac surgery for congenital heart defects in Finland were used as donors. Thymus tissue was obtained as surgical resects removed during corrective cardiac surgery. V and J gene segment usage appeared biased in both thymic and peripheral blood repertoires. According to the related research, thymic TCR repertoires were highly overlapping among unrelated individuals. The study characterized TCR alpha and beta repertoires from eight infant thymus samples and a few related peripheral blood samples. The cohort included several male and two female infants, with donor ages spanning 7 to 244 days. Thymocytes were mechanically released from the tissue and were stored as pellets of 10-30 million cells at -70 degrees C. A QIAsymphony instrument was used to extract genomic DNA from frozen cell pellets. The immunoSEQ multiplex PCR assay was used to amplify the TCRB and TCRAD loci from a standardized quantity of quality-controlled genomic DNA. The V(D)J region was spanned by amplicons of a length sufficient to cover the CDR3 and to identify V and J genes. The amplicons were sequenced on an Illumina platform via the commercial immunoSEQ service. Corrections for primer bias and sequencing errors followed previously described methods, while TCRAD and TCRB definitions were based on the IMGT database. Analysis of the repertoires was done with immunoSEQ Analyzer 3.0 and VDJTools and included basic statistics, V/J segment usage, diversity estimates, rarefaction and pairwise overlap. Diversity was estimated using the Chao1, ChaoE, Efron-Thisted, Shannon and inverse Simpson indices, and was also estimated on datasets down-sampled to the size of the smallest sample. Repertoire overlap used strict matching of CDR3 nucleotide sequence, V gene and J gene, with Jaccard-based multidimensional scaling clustering. Thymus samples yielded on average around 850,000 unique TCRB clonotypes, compared with around 84,000 from blood samples.

The specimen sequenced was thymocytes. This clonotype was sampled from a girl less than two years old with a congenital heart defect. Donor details come from another sample of the same person, matched by shared clones. The chain joins TRBV5-6 to TRBJ1-1, and the D gene may be TRBD1, 6 bases matching. The CDR3 amino acid sequence is: CASSSRGTEAFF. At the DNA level, the sequence is TGTGCCAGCAGCTCCAGGGGCACTGAAGCTTTCTTT.